What follows are 13 T cell receptor beta chains derived from one specimen sequenced in a study of cytotoxic CD8 clonotypes in ibrutinib-treated CLL (dated by TCRdb to 2020 to 2023). The library was made by the immunoSEQ multiplex PCR assay. TCRdb holds this immuneACCESS table with in-frame rearrangements only. Some clones are missing; in checked studies, unresolved V genes explain under half, and the rest has no known cause. The sample table records hundreds of thousands of clones; more than 70% of these occur just once. Clones ranked in the top ten supply more than 9.5% of the sample. This specimen's time point label, per the study, means: approximately twelve months on ibrutinib. Source: PBMCs, taken after 12 months of ibrutinib treatment. Receptors were obtained from a human donor with chronic lymphocytic leukemia.

A note on this clone: This sample includes further DNA sequences coding for the same CDR3. The V call is TRBV28, the J call TRBJ2-7; D is unclear. The V end lost 2 bases, the J end lost 4 bases, and 6 bases lay between the germline ends. Per the germline V gene, CDR1 is MDHEN and CDR2 is SYDVKM. This CDR3 is 12 amino acids long. CDR3 residues: CASSLSFYEQYF. CDR3 nucleotides: TGTGCCAGCAGTTTAAGTTTTTACGAGCAGTACTTC.

This clone appeared a single time. The V and J genes are TRBV7-8 and TRBJ2-5; 10 nucleotides line up with TRBD2. The CDR3 spans 14 residues. The V and J ends lost 2 bases and 3 bases, in that order; junction bases with no gene match: 0. CDR1 SGHVS and CDR2 FQNEAQ come from the germline V gene. As DNA, the CDR3 is TGTGCCAGCAGCTTACTAGCGGGGGAAGAGACCCAGTACTTC. Its protein product is CASSLLAGEETQYF.

The CDR3 nucleotides read TGTGCCAGCAGTAGTGGGGCCCGAGAGCTGTTTTTT. It specifies CASSSGARELFF. The V and J genes are TRBV28 and TRBJ2-2; maybe TRBD1 (5 bases). CDR1 is MDHEN, CDR2 SYDVKM, per germline. This CDR3 spans 12 amino acids. V lost 5 bases and J lost 11, with 12 bases in between.

The rearrangement links TRBV18 to TRBJ2-5, with D perhaps TRBD2 (5 bases). CDR1 and CDR2 (germline): KGHSH, LQKENI. The CDR3 runs 15 residues. V was pared by 1 base and J by 1 base, with 10 bases between. Here the CDR3 reads CASSPQSAGQETQYF. The DNA for the CDR3 is TGTGCCAGCTCACCACAATCTGCGGGCCAAGAGACCCAGTACTTC.

The rearrangement links TRBV18 to TRBJ1-2; 9 bases are shared with TRBD1. V dropped 6 bases and J dropped 8; count of bases not matched to a gene: 7. There are 13 residues in the CDR3. CDR1 is KGHSH, CDR2 LQKENI, per germline. CDR3 in amino acids: CASSPRDRDGYTF. The CDR3 nucleotides read TGTGCCAGCTCGCCCCGGGACAGGGACGGCTACACCTTC.

The V and J genes are TRBV5-1 and TRBJ2-1; 10 bases are a match to TRBD2. The ends lost 0 bases at V and 7 bases at J; junction bases unmatched: 4. The CDR3 covers 15 residues. Germline loops: CDR1 SGHRS, CDR2 YFSETQ. The CDR3 nucleotides read TGCGCCAGCAGCTTGGGCCAGCGGGAGGGGAATGAGCAGTTCTTC. Protein sequence: CASSLGQREGNEQFF.

The table lists this clone with a few counts. This chain links TRBV2 with TRBJ2-5, with no clear D. The CDR3 covers 10 residues. V dropped 7 bases and J dropped 2 bases, with 2 bases sitting between them. The germline gives CDR1 SNHLY, CDR2 FYNNEI. The CDR3 loop is CASKQETQYF. CDR3 bases: TGTGCCAGCAAACAAGAGACCCAGTACTTC.

V gene TRBV29-1 combines with J gene TRBJ2-3, with 8 bases that match TRBD1. Germline trimming cut 4 bases from V and 6 bases from J; bases unmatched to any gene: 15. The germline CDR1 and CDR2 sequences are SQVTM and ANQGSEA. This CDR3 has 16 residues. The DNA of the CDR3 is TGCAGCGTTGTTCCTGCGAGACAGGGGAGGCCGGATACGCAGTATTTT. Translated, it gives CSVVPARQGRPDTQYF.

V usage is TRBV27 and J usage is TRBJ2-7; TRBD1 aligns across 8 bases. The CDR3 contains 14 residues. The J segment lost 2 bases and the V segment lost 2 bases, leaving 2 bases of the junction unmatched. The germline gives CDR1 MNHEY, CDR2 SMNVEV (reference sequence). The DNA for the CDR3 is TGTGCCAGCAGTTTAGGGACAGGCGCCTACGAGCAGTACTTC. Its protein is CASSLGTGAYEQYF.

The rearrangement joins TRBV9 to TRBJ2-6; 9 nucleotides align to TRBD1. CDR3 length equals 18 residues. V lost 4 bases to trimming and J lost 0 bases; unmatched junction nucleotides: 8. In germline, CDR1 is SGDLS, CDR2 YYNGEE. In DNA, the CDR3 is TGTGCCAGCAGCCGGACGGGACAGGGAGCCTCTGGGGCCAACGTCCTGACTTTC. It translates to CASSRTGQGASGANVLTF.

The rearrangement uses TRBV4-1 and TRBJ2-3; TRBD2 matches 13 bases. Germline lookup yields CDR1 MGHRA and CDR2 YSYEKL. With V trimmed by 4 bases and J by 2 bases, 3 bases remained unmatched. The CDR3 sequence is 16 residues long. DNA of the CDR3: TGCGCCAGCAGCCGAGGACTAGCGGGAGACACAGATACGCAGTATTTT. The encoded protein is CASSRGLAGDTDTQYF.

V and J are TRBV2 and TRBJ2-3; a possible D gene is TRBD1 (6 bases). This CDR3 contains 14 residues. V was clipped by 4 bases and J by 2 bases, with 10 bases between them. Germline V CDR1 and CDR2: SNHLY, FYNNEI. The CDR3 sequence is CASSVQGITDTQYF. CDR3 DNA: TGTGCCAGCAGTGTTCAGGGGATCACAGATACGCAGTATTTT.

This chain uses TRBV7-8 with TRBJ2-2; 7 nucleotides agree with TRBD1. Germline V lookup: CDR1 SGHVS, CDR2 FQNEAQ. With V trimmed by 5 bases and J by 5 bases, 5 bases remained unmatched. CDR3 length: 14 amino acids. The CDR3 region is CASSQGEKTGELFF. The CDR3 bases are TGTGCCAGCAGCCAGGGGGAAAAAACCGGGGAGCTGTTTTTT.